Listed here are 28 T cell receptor beta chains from one sample, sequenced in a study of shared clonotypes between healthy human individuals. The naive CD8 fraction comprised CD45RO-negative cells positively selected for CCR7 and excluded terminally differentiated effector memory CD45RA+ cells. TCRdb keeps only in-frame clones here, not all; method: immunoSEQ multiplex PCR. The sample holds around 2,000,000 clones, about 94% seen once. Sequencing was carried out using naive CD8+ T cells sorted from blood. These receptor sequences come from a man aged 18 to 30 in good health.

The chain is built from TRBV13 and TRBJ2-7; D is tentatively TRBD1 or TRBD2 (5 bases each). The V gene lost 3 bases and the J gene lost 0 bases, with 12 bases spanning the gap. The CDR3 covers 15 residues. CDR1 PRHDT and CDR2 FYEKMQ come from the germline V gene (reference sequence). CDR3 loop: CASSFNRDHSYEQYF. CDR3 coding DNA: TGTGCCAGCAGCTTTAATCGGGACCACTCCTACGAGCAGTACTTC.

The DNA of the CDR3 is TGTGCCAGCAGCCTGGACCGACAGGGGGCCAATGAGCAGTTCTTC. Amino acid sequence: CASSLDRQGANEQFF. This chain joins TRBV7-9 and TRBJ2-1, with TRBD1 matching over 10 bases. The J segment lost 6 bases and the V segment lost 5 bases, leaving 7 bases of the junction unmatched. Germline V gives CDR1 SEHNR, CDR2 FQNEAQ (reference sequence). CDR3 length: 15 amino acids.

The genes are TRBV2 and TRBJ2-1; D is possibly TRBD1 or TRBD2 (6 bases each). V was trimmed by 7 bases and J by 0 bases, leaving 16 bases between them. Germline-derived CDR1 and CDR2 are SNHLY and FYNNEI. The CDR3 has 16 residues. The chain's CDR3 is CASTDRGGSSYNEQFF. CDR3 coding DNA: TGTGCCAGCACCGACAGAGGGGGGAGCTCCTACAATGAGCAGTTCTTC.

The chain combines TRBV11-2 with TRBJ2-5; tentatively, D is TRBD2 (5 bases). Trimming left V 5 bases short and J 5 bases short, with 15 bases between. Looked up from germline, CDR1 is SGHAT and CDR2 is FQNNGV. This CDR3 has 14 residues. CDR3 nucleotide sequence: TGTGCCAGCAGCCCCCCGGAGGCCATGGAGACCCAGTACTTC. Residues: CASSPPEAMETQYF.

CDR3 in DNA: TGTGCCTGCGCCTTCGTATGGGAACCTGTGTACTACGAGCAGTACTTC. Its protein is CACAFVWEPVYYEQYF. This chain links TRBV9 with TRBJ2-7; D is unresolved. The germline CDR1 and CDR2 sequences are SGDLS and YYNGEE. V lost 10 bases to trimming and J lost 3 bases, with 26 bases between them. There are 16 residues in the CDR3.

The gene calls are TRBV11-2 and TRBJ2-7, with D unresolved. The germline V gene encodes CDR1 SGHAT and CDR2 FQNNGV. The CDR3 runs to 14 residues. The V gene lost 1 base and the J gene lost 6 bases, with 13 bases spanning the gap. CDR3 loop: CASSLGNVWIEQYF. CDR3 DNA sequence: TGTGCCAGCAGCTTAGGCAATGTTTGGATCGAGCAGTACTTC. Together with reference TRBV11-2 and TRBJ2-7, the CDR3 gives the full variable domain: EAGVAQSPRYKIIEKRQSVAFWCNPISGHATLYWYQQILGQGPKLLIQFQNNGVVDDSQLPKDRFSAERLKGVDSTLKIQPAKLEDSAVYLCASSLGNVWIEQYFGPGTRLTVT.

This clone has only one observation. This chain connects TRBV27 to TRBJ2-7; D not certain. Per the germline V gene, CDR1 is MNHEY and CDR2 is SMNVEV (reference sequence). The CDR3 has 15 residues. V was clipped by 3 bases and J by 3 bases, with 15 bases between them. The CDR3 loop is CASSLSDGVHYEQYF. DNA of the CDR3: TGTGCCAGCAGTTTGTCCGACGGTGTCCACTACGAGCAGTACTTC.

CDR3 protein: CASSPQGENTEAFF. The CDR3 nucleotides read TGCGCCAGCAGCCCACAGGGGGAGAACACTGAAGCTTTCTTT. The V and J genes are TRBV5-1 and TRBJ1-1, with 8 bases aligning to TRBD1. V shed 4 bases and J 1 base; nucleotides not matched to a gene: 3. CDR1 is SGHRS, CDR2 YFSETQ, per germline. The CDR3 extends over 14 amino acids.

About this clone itself: The junction departs from the called germline gene at one end, perhaps through a read error. V and J are TRBV7-7 and TRBJ2-3; D uncertain. There are 13 residues in the CDR3. Germline CDR1 reads SSHAT; CDR2 reads FNYEAQ (reference sequence). CDR3 amino acids: CASSLVAWDTQYF. The CDR3 nucleotides read TGTGCTAGCAGCTTAGTTGCTTGGGATACGCAGTATTTT.

The chain employs TRBV21-1 and TRBJ2-7; TRBD2 was called by the table and not checked on the DNA. TRBV21-1 is deemed a pseudogene. The CDR3 length is 10 residues. CDR3 coding DNA: TGTGCCAGCACCGCACGAGGGCAGTACTTC. The encoded protein is CASTARGQYF.

The chain has TRBV18 and TRBJ1-5, with a weak D call TRBD1 (6 bases). The CDR3 is 14 residues long. Trimming stripped 4 bases from V and 7 bases from J, with 14 bases between. Germline values: CDR1 KGHSH, CDR2 LQKENI. The CDR3 region has the DNA TGTGCCAGCTCACTCGCACAGGGCCGGCAGCCCCAGCATTTT. It translates to CASSLAQGRQPQHF.

The chain links TRBV28 to TRBJ1-4; D perhaps matches TRBD1 (6 bases). The CDR3 has 13 residues. Germline V lookup: CDR1 MDHEN, CDR2 SYDVKM. V lost 2 bases and J lost 7, with 8 bases in between. The CDR3 DNA reads TGTGCCAGCAGTTTAGGGGGGCGTGAAAAACTGTTTTTT. Residues: CASSLGGREKLFF.

V usage is TRBV29-1 and J usage is TRBJ1-1, with D unclear. V was pared by 3 bases and J by 1 base, with 9 bases between. The CDR3 spans 13 residues. Germline V CDR1 and CDR2: SQVTM, ANQGSEA. CDR3 sequence: CSVDRAGNTEAFF. CDR3 bases: TGCAGCGTTGACCGGGCGGGGAACACTGAAGCTTTCTTT.

The chain carries TRBV15 and TRBJ2-7; TRBD2 aligns across 8 bases. The junction had 4 bases not matched to a gene; V was cut back by 0 bases and J by 3 bases. Looked up from germline, CDR1 is LNHNV and CDR2 is YYDKDF (reference sequence). The CDR3 extends over 15 amino acids. The CDR3 sequence: CATSRERGAIYEQYF. The CDR3 bases are TGTGCCACCAGCAGAGAGCGGGGGGCCATCTACGAGCAGTACTTC.

As DNA, the CDR3 is TGTGCCAGCAGTGAGCGGGAGAATCCCGGGGAGCTGTTTTTT. This encodes CASSERENPGELFF. This chain joins TRBV2 and TRBJ2-2, with TRBD2 matching over 7 bases. Trimming cost V 3 bases and J 6 bases; bases outside gene matches: 4. The germline CDR1 and CDR2 sequences are SNHLY and FYNNEI. The CDR3 extends over 14 amino acids.

The chain carries TRBV6-5 and TRBJ2-5; 9 bases agree with TRBD1. V shed 5 bases and J 3 bases; nucleotides not matched to a gene: 4. Germline V gives CDR1 MNHEY, CDR2 SVGAGI. The CDR3 length is 14 residues. CDR3 residues: CASSQGQGEETQYF. The CDR3 nucleotides are TGTGCCAGCAGTCAGGGACAGGGTGAAGAGACCCAGTACTTC.

The CDR3 region has the DNA TGTGCCAGCAGCTCTAGCGGACTTAACACCGGGGAGCTGTTTTTT. It is translated as CASSSSGLNTGELFF. The chain uses TRBV7-9 and TRBJ2-2, with 7 bases lining up with TRBD2. The ends lost 4 bases at V and 2 bases at J; junction bases unmatched: 4. This CDR3 comprises 15 residues. Germline V gene sequence: CDR1 SEHNR, CDR2 FQNEAQ (reference sequence).

This rearrangement joins TRBV19 to TRBJ2-2; 9 bases align to TRBD1. Trimming at V came to 5 bases and at J to 1 base, leaving 14 bases not matched to a gene. This CDR3 spans 19 amino acids. CDR1 and CDR2 from the germline V gene are LNHDA and SQIVND (reference sequence). CDR3 amino acids: CASSPGQGPPLRNTGELFF. The CDR3 region has the DNA TGTGCCAGTAGTCCTGGACAGGGGCCGCCTCTGAGGAACACCGGGGAGCTGTTTTTT. Full variable domain (remainder filled in from reference TRBV19 and TRBJ2-2): DGGITQSPKYLFRKEGQNVTLSCEQNLNHDAMYWYRQDPGQGLRLIYYSQIVNDFQKGDIAEGYSVSREKKESFPLTVTSAQKNPTAFYLCASSPGQGPPLRNTGELFFGEGSRLTVL.

The CDR3 here is CASSQEPGGLTDTQYF. In DNA form, the CDR3 reads TGCGCCAGCAGCCAAGAGCCAGGGGGCCTTACAGATACGCAGTATTTT. The chain is built from TRBV4-3 and TRBJ2-3; 8 bases line up with TRBD1. The CDR3 is 16 amino acids. CDR1 and CDR2 from the germline V gene are LGHNA and YSLEER. The J segment lost 3 bases and the V segment lost 0 bases, leaving 5 bases of the junction unmatched.

V gene TRBV7-2 combines with J gene TRBJ2-1; TRBD2 matches at 9 bases. The CDR3 spans 14 residues. CDR1 SGHTA and CDR2 FQGNSA come from the germline V gene. With 4 bases clipped from V and 3 bases from J, the junction kept 1 base outside the gene matches. The CDR3 region has the DNA TGTGCCAGCAGCTGGCGGGAGGGCTACAATGAGCAGTTCTTC. This encodes CASSWREGYNEQFF. Looking up the rest from reference TRBV7-2 and TRBJ2-1 gives the full variable domain: GAGVSQSPSNKVTEKGKDVELRCDPISGHTALYWYRQSLGQGLEFLIYFQGNSAPDKSGLPSDRFSAERTGGSVSTLTIQRTQQEDSAVYLCASSWREGYNEQFFGPGTRLTVL.

This chain uses TRBV5-6 with TRBJ2-1, with a weak D call TRBD2 (6 bases). Germline V lookup: CDR1 SGHDT, CDR2 YYEEEE. The CDR3 is 16 amino acids. The ends were cut back, 3 bases at V and 4 bases at J, with 17 bases in the middle. DNA of the CDR3: TGTGCCAGCAGCTCTGTCGGCGGTAGCGGATACAATGAGCAGTTCTTC. Residues: CASSSVGGSGYNEQFF.

The chain joins TRBV6-1 to TRBJ2-7, with D possibly being TRBD1 or TRBD2 (5 bases each). The CDR3 has 12 residues. Germline V lookup: CDR1 MNHNS, CDR2 SASEGT. The V end lost 4 bases, the J end lost 7 bases, and 11 bases lay between the germline ends. For the CDR3, the DNA is TGTGCCAGCAGTGTAGAGGGGCGGGAGCAGTACTTC. This codes for CASSVEGREQYF.

This chain links TRBV7-9 with TRBJ2-3, with unresolved D. Per germline, CDR1 SEHNR and CDR2 FQNEAQ (reference sequence). CDR3 size: 15 residues. The V end lost 2 bases, the J end lost 4 bases, and 13 bases lay between the germline ends. The CDR3 here is CASSLYHGVPDTQYF. The CDR3 DNA is TGTGCCAGCAGCTTATATCATGGGGTGCCAGATACGCAGTATTTT.

The chain recombines TRBV30 with TRBJ2-1; 7 nucleotides align to TRBD2. Germline CDR1 is GTSNPN and CDR2 is SVGIG (reference sequence). With 5 bases clipped from V and 0 bases from J, the junction kept 7 bases outside the gene matches. This CDR3 is built from 15 residues. In DNA, the CDR3 is TGTGCCTGGGGTAGCGGGTCTAGCTCCTACAATGAGCAGTTCTTC. It encodes CAWGSGSSSYNEQFF. The full variable domain, completed using reference TRBV30 and TRBJ2-1, is SQTIHQWPATLVQPVGSPLSLECTVEGTSNPNLYWYRQAAGRGLQLLFYSVGIGQISSEVPQNLSASRPQDRQFILSSKKLLLSDSGFYLCAWGSGSSSYNEQFFGPGTRLTVL.

The rearrangement uses TRBV13 and TRBJ2-3; D is perhaps TRBD1 or TRBD2 (5 bases each). CDR1 and CDR2 (germline): PRHDT, FYEKMQ (reference sequence). V lost 4 bases and J 4 bases, leaving 12 bases between the germline ends. This CDR3 has 14 residues. The CDR3 DNA follows: TGTGCCAGCAGCTCGGGGCTTCAGGCAGATACGCAGTATTTT. Translation: CASSSGLQADTQYF. Supplemented by reference TRBV13 and TRBJ2-3, the full variable domain reads AAGVIQSPRHLIKEKRETATLKCYPIPRHDTVYWYQQGPGQDPQFLISFYEKMQSDKGSIPDRFSAQQFSDYHSELNMSSLELGDSALYFCASSSGLQADTQYFGPGTRLTVL.

J is TRBJ1-2 and V is TRBV5-4; D is undetermined. Trimming pared 5 bases from V and 4 bases from J, leaving 15 bases between. Germline V gives CDR1 SGHNT, CDR2 YYREEE (reference sequence). The CDR3 is 14 residues long. CDR3 amino acids: CASSSELGIYGYTF. The CDR3, as DNA: TGTGCCAGCAGTAGTGAGTTAGGGATCTATGGCTACACCTTC.

The chain couples TRBV28 to TRBJ2-1, with TRBD1 as a possible D gene (7 bases). Trimming pared 3 bases from V and 3 bases from J, leaving 18 bases between. Germline CDR1 and CDR2: MDHEN and SYDVKM. This CDR3 contains 17 residues. DNA for the CDR3: TGTGCCAGCAGTTTGATGGGGGCGGGGACAGTCTACAATGAGCAGTTCTTC. Amino acid sequence: CASSLMGAGTVYNEQFF.

The chain is built from TRBV15 and TRBJ2-3; possibly TRBD1 for D (5 bases). CDR3 length: 16 amino acids. Germline-derived CDR1 and CDR2 are LNHNV and YYDKDF (reference sequence). The V end lost 0 bases, the J end lost 0 bases, and 10 bases lay between the germline ends. The CDR3 sequence is CATSRDRVGSTDTQYF. CDR3 DNA: TGTGCCACCAGCAGAGACAGGGTCGGGAGCACAGATACGCAGTATTTT.